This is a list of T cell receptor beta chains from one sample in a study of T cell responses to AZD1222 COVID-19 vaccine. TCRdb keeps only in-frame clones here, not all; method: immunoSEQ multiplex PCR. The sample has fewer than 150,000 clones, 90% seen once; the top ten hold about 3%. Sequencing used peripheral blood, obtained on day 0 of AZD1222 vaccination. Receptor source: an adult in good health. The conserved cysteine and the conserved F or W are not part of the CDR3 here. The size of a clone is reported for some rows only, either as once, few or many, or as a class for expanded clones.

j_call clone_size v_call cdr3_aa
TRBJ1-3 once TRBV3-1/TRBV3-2 ASSLPGTPGNTIY
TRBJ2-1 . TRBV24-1 ATLWGAFSNGQF
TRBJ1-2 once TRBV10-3 AIRESPSTNNYGYT
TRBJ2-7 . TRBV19 ASNSGGYEQY
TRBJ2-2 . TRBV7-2 ASRPIAGRDTGELF
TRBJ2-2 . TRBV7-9 ASSQVGGGTGELF
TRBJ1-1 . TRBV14 ASSLAKSTEAF
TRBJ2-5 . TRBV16 ASGYNVVLGRGQETQY
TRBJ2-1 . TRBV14 ASSHRLAGGAYNEQF
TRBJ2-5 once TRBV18 ASSPLGQGETETQY
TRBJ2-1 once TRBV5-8 ASSLTGTSGSLKQF
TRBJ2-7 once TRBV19 ASTRVTSGGYYEQY
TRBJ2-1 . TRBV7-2 ASSETSVYNEQF
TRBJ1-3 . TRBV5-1 ASSLGNQGRNTIY
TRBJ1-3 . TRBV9 ASKSGNTIY
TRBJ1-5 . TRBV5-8 ASSLFAGTGNQPQH
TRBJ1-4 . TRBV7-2 ASSLIPNEKLF
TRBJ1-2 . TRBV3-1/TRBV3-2 ASSQGIPYGYT
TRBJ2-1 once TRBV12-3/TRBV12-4 ASSPDRANEQF
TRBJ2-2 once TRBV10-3 AISEGEAGELF
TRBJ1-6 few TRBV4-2 ASSQEKGYTLH
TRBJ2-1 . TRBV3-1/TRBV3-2 ASSQEGLAGGSSYNEQF
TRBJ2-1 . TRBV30 AWSGGEVSRF
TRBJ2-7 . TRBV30 AWRMQGRYEQY
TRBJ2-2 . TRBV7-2 ASSFAEKAGELF
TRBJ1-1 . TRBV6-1 ASSEQGHTEAF
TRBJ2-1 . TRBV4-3 ASSQEASGSLNEQF
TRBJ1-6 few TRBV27 ASMIFAGNSPLH
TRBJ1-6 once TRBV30 AGSPGDNSPLH
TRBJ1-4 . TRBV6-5 ASSYTGRGEKLF
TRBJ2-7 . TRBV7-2 ASSLAHYEQY
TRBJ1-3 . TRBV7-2 ASSLGSGYGNTIY
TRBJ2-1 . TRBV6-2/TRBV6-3 ASSFGLAFSYNEQF
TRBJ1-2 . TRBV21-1 ARDVGTPVHYGYT
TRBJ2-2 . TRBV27 ASSWTGTPGELF
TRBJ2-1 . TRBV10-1 ASSYHRSTHTYNEQF
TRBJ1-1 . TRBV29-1 SVDVGTEAF
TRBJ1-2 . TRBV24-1 ATSDPTLANYGYT